This entry features one TCR beta chain sequence. Amplified TCR beta CDR3 regions derived from RNA transcripts. Primed by the HTBI set, a first-round RT-PCR was run on the TCR CDR3. MiXCR, run by TCRdb on the multiplex PCR reads, gives a single entry per CDR3 protein. The data contain about half a million distinct CDR3 sequences, roughly 20% of them singletons. Per the germline V gene, CDR1 is LNHDA and CDR2 is SQIVND (reference sequence). The CDR3 runs to 14 residues. V lost 1 base to trimming and J lost 3 bases, with 9 bases between them. Diagnosis of hyperthyroidism was new in patients aged 18 to 65, and its duration was under 2 months. The data belong to a study of T cells in Graves' hyperthyroidism and ophthalmopathy.

The genes are TRBV19 and TRBJ1-1, with D tentatively TRBD1 (5 bases). The sample consisted of blood. The clonotype comes from a man younger than 35 with Graves' hyperthyroidism. In DNA, the CDR3 is TGTGCCAGTAGTATAGCTTCCAGGGACACTGAAGCTTTCTTT. Amino acids: CASSIASRDTEAFF.